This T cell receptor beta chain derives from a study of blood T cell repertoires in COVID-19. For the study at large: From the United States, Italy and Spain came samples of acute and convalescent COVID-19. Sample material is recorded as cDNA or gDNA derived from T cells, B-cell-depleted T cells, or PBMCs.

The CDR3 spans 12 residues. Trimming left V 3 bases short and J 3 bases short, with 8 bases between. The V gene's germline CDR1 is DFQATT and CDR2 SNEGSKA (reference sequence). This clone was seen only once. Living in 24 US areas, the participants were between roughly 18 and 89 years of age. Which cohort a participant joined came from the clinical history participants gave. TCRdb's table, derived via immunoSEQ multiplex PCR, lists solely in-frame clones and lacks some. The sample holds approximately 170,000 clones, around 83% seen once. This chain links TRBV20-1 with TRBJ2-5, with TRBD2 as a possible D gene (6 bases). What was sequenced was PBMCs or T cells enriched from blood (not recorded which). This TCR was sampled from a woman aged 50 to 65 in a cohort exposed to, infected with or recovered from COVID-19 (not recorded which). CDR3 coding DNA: TGCAGTGCTAGTCCGGGGGAAGAGACCCAGTACTTC. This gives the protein CSASPGEETQYF.